This TCR beta chain was sequenced during a study of regulatory T cells in long-lasting Graves disease. This CDR3 region has 12 residues. Germline CDR1 reads MDHEN; CDR2 reads SYDVKM. Building of the TCR beta libraries involved iRepertoire HTBI primers and Arm-PCR of CDR3 regions. TCRdb reprocessed the multiplex PCR reads via MiXCR and lists one record per CDR3 protein. The table includes some 600,000 distinct CDR3 sequences, around 15% detected once. This clonotype was counted only a few times. One junction end does not reproduce the germline sequence, and a read error may be involved. Time point denoted: newly diagnosed GD, antithyroid drugs for less than 3 months. Generation of the TCR library employed RNA extracted from PBMCs. These same records also appear under a second study, on T cells in Graves' hyperthyroidism and ophthalmopathy.

This clonotype originated in a man between 18 and 35 years old with Graves disease. The sequencing used peripheral blood mononuclear cells (PBMCs), collected at new diagnosis, from a patient treated with antithyroid drugs. The chain combines TRBV28 with TRBJ1-2, with D unresolved. This chain's CDR3 is CASSGGYYGHTF. The CDR3 DNA reads as TGTGCCAGCAGTGGCGGTTACTATGGCCACACCTTC.